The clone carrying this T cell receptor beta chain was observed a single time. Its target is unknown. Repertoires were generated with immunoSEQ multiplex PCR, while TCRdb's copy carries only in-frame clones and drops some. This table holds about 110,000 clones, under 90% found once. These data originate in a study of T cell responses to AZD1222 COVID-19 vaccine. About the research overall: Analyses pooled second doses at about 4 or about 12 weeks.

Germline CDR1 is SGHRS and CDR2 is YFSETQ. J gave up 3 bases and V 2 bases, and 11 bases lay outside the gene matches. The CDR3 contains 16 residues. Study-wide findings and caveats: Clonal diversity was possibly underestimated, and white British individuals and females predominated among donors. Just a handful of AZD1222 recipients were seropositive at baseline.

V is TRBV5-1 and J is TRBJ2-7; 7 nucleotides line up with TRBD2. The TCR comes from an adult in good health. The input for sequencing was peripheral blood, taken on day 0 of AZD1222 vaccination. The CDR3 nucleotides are TGCGCCAGCAGCTTCACCCTGAGCGGGACGAACTACGAGCAGTACTTC. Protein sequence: CASSFTLSGTNYEQYF.